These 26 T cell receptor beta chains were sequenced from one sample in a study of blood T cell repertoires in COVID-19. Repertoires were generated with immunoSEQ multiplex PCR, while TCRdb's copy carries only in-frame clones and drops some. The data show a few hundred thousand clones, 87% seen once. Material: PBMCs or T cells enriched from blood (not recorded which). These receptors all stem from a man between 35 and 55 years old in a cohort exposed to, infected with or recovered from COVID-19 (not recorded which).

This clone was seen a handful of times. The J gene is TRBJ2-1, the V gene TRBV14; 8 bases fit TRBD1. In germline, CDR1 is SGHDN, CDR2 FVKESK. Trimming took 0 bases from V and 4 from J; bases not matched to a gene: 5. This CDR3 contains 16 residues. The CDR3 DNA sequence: TGTGCCAGCAGCCAAGAAGGGACAGGCCAGTACAATGAGCAGTTCTTC. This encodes CASSQEGTGQYNEQFF.

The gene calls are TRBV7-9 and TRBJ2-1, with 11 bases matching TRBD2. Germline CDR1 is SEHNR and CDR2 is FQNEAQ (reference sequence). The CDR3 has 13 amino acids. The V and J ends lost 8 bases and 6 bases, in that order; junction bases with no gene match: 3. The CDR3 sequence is CASGLAGGNEQFF. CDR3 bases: TGTGCCAGCGGACTAGCGGGTGGCAATGAGCAGTTCTTC.

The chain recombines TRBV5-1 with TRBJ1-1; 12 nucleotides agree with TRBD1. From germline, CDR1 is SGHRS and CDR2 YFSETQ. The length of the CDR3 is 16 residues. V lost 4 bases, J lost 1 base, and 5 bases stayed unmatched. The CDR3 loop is CASSPGTGGANTEAFF. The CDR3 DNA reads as TGCGCCAGCAGCCCGGGGACAGGGGGCGCGAACACTGAAGCTTTCTTT.

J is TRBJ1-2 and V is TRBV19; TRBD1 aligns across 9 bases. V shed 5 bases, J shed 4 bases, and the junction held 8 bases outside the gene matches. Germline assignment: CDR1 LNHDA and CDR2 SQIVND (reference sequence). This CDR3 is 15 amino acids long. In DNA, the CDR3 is TGTGCCAGTAGTGTGGACAGGGGCTCCCGCTATGGCTACACCTTC. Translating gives CASSVDRGSRYGYTF.

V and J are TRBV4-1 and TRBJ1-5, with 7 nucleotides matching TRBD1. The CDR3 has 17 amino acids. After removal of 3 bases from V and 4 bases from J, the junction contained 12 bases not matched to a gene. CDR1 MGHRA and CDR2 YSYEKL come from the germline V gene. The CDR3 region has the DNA TGCGCCAGCAGCCACTCGACAGGGAAGGGCTTAAATCAGCCCCAGCATTTT. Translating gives CASSHSTGKGLNQPQHF.

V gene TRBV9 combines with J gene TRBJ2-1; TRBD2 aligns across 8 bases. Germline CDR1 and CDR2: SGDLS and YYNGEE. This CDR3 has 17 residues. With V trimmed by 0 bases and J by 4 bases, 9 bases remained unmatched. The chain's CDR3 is CASSVGVGTSSYNEQFF. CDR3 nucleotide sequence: TGTGCCAGCAGCGTAGGGGTGGGGACTAGTTCTTACAATGAGCAGTTCTTC.

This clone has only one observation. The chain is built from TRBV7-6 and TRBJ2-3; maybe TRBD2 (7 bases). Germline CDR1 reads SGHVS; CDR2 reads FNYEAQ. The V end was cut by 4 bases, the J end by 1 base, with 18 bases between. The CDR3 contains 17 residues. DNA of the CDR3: TGTGCCAGCAGCTCCAAAATTGGAGGGGGGGGCACAGATACGCAGTATTTT. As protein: CASSSKIGGGGTDTQYF. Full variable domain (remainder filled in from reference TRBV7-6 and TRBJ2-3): GAGVSQSPRYKVTKRGQDVALRCDPISGHVSLYWYRQALGQGPEFLTYFNYEAQQDKSGLPNDRFSAERPEGSISTLTIQRTEQRDSAMYRCASSSKIGGGGTDTQYFGPGTRLTVL.

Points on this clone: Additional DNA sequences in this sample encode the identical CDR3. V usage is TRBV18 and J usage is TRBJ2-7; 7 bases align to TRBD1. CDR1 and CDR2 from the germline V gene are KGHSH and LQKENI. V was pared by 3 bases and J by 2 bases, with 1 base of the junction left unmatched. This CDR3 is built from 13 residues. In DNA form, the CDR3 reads TGTGCCAGCTCACCCGACAGGGCCTACGAGCAGTACTTC. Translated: CASSPDRAYEQYF.

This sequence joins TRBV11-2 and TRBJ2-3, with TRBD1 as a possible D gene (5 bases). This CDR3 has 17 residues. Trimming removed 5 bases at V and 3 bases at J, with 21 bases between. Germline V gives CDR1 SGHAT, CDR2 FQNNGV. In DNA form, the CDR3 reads TGTGCCAGCAGCCCAGGGTTTGGGGCCAGATTAACAGATACGCAGTATTTT. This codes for CASSPGFGARLTDTQYF.

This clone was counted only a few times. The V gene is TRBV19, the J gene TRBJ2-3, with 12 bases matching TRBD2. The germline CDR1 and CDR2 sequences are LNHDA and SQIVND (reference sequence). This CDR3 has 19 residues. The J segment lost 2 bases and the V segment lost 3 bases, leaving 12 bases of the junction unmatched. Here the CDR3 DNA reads TGTGCCAGTAGTATTCATGCGTCTAGCGGGAGGGAGTTCACAGATACGCAGTATTTT. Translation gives CASSIHASSGREFTDTQYF.

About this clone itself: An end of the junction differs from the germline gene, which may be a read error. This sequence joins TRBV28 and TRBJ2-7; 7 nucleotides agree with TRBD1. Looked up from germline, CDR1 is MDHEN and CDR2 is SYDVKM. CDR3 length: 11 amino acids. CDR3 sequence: CASSTWTGFSF. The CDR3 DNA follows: TGTGCCAGCAGTACTTGGACAGGTTTTTCTTTC.

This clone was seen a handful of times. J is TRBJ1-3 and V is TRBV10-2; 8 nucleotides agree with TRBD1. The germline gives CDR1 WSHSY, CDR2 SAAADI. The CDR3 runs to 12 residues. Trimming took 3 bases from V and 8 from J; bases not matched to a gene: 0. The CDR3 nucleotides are TGCGCCAGCAGTGAACAGGGGGACACCATATATTTT. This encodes CASSEQGDTIYF.

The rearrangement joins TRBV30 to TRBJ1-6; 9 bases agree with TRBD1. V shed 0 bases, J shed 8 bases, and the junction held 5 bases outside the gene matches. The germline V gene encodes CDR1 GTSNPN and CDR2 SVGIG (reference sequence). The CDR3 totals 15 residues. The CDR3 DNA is TGTGCCTGGAGTGTACGGGACAGGGATGATTCACCCCTCCACTTT. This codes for CAWSVRDRDDSPLHF. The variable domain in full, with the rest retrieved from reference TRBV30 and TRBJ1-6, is SQTIHQWPATLVQPVGSPLSLECTVEGTSNPNLYWYRQAAGRGLQLLFYSVGIGQISSEVPQNLSASRPQDRQFILSSKKLLLSDSGFYLCAWSVRDRDDSPLHFGNGTRLTVT.

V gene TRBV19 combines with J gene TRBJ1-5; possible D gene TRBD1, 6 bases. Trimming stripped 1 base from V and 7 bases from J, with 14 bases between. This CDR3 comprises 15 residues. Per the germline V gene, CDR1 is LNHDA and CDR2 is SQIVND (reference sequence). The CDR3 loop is CASSIAGGTRQPQHF. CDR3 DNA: TGTGCCAGTAGTATAGCGGGGGGGACACGGCAGCCCCAGCATTTT.

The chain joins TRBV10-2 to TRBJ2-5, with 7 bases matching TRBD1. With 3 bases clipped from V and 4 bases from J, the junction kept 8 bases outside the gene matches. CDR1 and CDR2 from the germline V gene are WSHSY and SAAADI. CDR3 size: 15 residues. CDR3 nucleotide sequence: TGCGCCAGCAGTGAAGAAGGGGGCAAGGGAGAGACCCAGTACTTC. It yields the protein CASSEEGGKGETQYF.

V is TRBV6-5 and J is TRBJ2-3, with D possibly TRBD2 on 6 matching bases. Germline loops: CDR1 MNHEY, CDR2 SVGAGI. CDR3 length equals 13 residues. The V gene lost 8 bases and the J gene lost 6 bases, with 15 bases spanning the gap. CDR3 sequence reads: CASGSGELDTQYF. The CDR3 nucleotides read TGTGCCAGCGGGTCGGGAGAGTTGGATACGCAGTATTTT.

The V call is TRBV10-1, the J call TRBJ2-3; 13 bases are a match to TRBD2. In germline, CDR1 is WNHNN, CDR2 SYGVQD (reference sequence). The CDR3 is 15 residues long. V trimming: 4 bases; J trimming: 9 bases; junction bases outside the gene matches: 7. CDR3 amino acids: CASSAPGLAGYTQYF. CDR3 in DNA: TGCGCCAGCAGTGCTCCGGGACTAGCGGGATACACGCAGTATTTT.

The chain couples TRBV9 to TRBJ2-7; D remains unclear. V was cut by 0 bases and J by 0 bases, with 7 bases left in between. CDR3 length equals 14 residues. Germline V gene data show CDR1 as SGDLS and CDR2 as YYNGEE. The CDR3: CASSVDRSSYEQYF. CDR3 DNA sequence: TGTGCCAGCAGCGTAGATAGGAGCTCCTACGAGCAGTACTTC. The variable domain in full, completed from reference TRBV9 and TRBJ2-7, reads DSGVTQTPKHLITATGQRVTLRCSPRSGDLSVYWYQQSLDQGLQFLIQYYNGEERAKGNILERFSAQQFPDLHSELNLSSLELGDSALYFCASSVDRSSYEQYFGPGTRLTVT.

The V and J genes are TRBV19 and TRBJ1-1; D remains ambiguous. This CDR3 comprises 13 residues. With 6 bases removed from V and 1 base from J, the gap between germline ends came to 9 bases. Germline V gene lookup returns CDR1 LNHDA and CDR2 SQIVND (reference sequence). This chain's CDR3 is CASSLYGNTEAFF. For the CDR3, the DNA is TGTGCCAGTAGCTTATACGGGAACACTGAAGCTTTCTTT.

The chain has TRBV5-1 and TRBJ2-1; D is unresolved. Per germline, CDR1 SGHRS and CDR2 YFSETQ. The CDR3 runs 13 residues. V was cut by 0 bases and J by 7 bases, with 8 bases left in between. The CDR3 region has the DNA TGCGCCAGCAGCTTGGGGCTAGTTAATGAGCAGTTCTTC. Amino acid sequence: CASSLGLVNEQFF.

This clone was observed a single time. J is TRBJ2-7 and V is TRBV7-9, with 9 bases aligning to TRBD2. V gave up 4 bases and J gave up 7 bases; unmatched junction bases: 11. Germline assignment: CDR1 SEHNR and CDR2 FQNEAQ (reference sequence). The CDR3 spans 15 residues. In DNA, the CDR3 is TGTGCCAGCAGCTCGGCGGGGGGGCGAAGGCGTGAGCAGTACTTC. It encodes CASSSAGGRRREQYF.

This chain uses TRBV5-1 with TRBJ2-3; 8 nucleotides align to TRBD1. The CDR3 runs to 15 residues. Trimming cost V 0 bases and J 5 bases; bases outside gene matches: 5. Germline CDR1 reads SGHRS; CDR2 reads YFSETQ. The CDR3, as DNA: TGCGCCAGCAGCTTGGGTCGGACAGGGATAGATACGCAGTATTTT. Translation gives CASSLGRTGIDTQYF.

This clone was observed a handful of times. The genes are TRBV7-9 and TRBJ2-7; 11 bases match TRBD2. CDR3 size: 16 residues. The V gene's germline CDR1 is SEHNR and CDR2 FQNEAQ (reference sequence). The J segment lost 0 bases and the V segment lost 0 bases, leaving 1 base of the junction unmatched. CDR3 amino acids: CASSLATSGTSYEQYF. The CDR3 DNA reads TGTGCCAGCAGCTTAGCGACTAGCGGGACCTCCTACGAGCAGTACTTC. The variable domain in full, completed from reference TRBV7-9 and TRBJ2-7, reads DTGVSQNPRHKITKRGQNVTFRCDPISEHNRLYWYRQTLGQGPEFLTYFQNEAQLEKSRLLSDRFSAERPKGSFSTLEIQRTEQGDSAMYLCASSLATSGTSYEQYFGPGTRLTVT.

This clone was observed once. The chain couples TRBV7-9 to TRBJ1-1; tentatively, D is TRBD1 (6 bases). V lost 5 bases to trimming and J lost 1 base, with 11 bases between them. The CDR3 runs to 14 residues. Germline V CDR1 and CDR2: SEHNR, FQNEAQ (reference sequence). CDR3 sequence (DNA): TGTGCCAGCAGCACCTTGACAGGGAACACTGAAGCTTTCTTT. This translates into CASSTLTGNTEAFF.

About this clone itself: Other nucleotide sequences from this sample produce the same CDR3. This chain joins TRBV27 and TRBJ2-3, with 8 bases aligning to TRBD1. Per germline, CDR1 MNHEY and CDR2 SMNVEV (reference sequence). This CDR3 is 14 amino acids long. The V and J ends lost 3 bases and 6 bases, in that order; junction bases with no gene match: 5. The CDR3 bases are TGTGCCAGCAGTTTGGACAGGGTCAGGGATACGCAGTATTTT. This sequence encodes CASSLDRVRDTQYF.

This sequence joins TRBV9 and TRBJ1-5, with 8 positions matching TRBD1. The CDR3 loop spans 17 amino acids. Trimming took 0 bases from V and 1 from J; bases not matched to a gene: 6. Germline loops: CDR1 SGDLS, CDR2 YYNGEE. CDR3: CASSVGGQAGSNQPQHF. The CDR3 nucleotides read TGTGCCAGCAGCGTAGGGGGACAGGCAGGCAGCAATCAGCCCCAGCATTTT.